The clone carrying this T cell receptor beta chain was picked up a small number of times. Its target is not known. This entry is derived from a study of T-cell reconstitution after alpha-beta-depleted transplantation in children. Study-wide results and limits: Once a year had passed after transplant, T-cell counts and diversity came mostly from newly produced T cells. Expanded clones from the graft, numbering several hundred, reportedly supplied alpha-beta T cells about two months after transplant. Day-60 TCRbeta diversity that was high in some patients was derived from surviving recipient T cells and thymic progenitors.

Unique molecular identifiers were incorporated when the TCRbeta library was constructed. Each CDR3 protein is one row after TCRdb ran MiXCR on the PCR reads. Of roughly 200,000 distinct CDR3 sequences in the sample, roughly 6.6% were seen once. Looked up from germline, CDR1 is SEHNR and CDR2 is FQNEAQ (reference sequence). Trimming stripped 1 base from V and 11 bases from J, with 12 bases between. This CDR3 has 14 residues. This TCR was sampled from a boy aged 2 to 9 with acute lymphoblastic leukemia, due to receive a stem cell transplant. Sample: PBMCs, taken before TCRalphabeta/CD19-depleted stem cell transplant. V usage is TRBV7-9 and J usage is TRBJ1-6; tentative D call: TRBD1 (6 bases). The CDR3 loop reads CASSLGDTRAPLHF. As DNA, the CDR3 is TGTGCCAGCAGCTTAGGGGACACCCGAGCACCCCTCCACTTT.